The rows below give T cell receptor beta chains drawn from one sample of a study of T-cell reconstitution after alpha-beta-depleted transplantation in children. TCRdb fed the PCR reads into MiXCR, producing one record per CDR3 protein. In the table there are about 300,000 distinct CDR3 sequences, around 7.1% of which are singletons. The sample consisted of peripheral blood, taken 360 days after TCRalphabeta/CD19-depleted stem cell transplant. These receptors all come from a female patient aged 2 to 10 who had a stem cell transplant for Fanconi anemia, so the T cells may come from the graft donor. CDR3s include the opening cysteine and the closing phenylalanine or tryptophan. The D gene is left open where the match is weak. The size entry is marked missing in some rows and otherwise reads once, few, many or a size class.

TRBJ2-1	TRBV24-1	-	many	CATSDRLEQFF	TGTGCCACCAGTGACCGACTCGAGCAGTTCTTC
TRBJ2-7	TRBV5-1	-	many	CASSLGGGPGNYEQYF	TGCGCCAGCAGCTTGGGGGGGGGCCCCGGGAACTACGAGCAGTACTTC
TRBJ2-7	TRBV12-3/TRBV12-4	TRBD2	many	CASSQGAGLAGVSSYEQYF	TGTGCCAGCAGTCAGGGTGCTGGACTAGCGGGGGTGAGCTCCTACGAGCAGTACTTC
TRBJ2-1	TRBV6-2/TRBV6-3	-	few	CASISPGVRVEQFF	TGTGCCAGCATCTCCCCAGGTGTGCGGGTTGAGCAGTTCTTC
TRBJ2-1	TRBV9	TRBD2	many	CASRRSGDHYNEQFF	TGTGCCAGCAGACGTAGCGGGGACCACTACAATGAGCAGTTCTTC
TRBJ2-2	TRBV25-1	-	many	CARRVPSNTGELFF	TGTGCCAGGAGAGTACCTTCGAACACCGGGGAGCTGTTTTTT
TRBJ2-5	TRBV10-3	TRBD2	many	CAISGSGGAEGTQYF	TGTGCCATCAGTGGATCGGGAGGAGCCGAGGGGACCCAGTACTTC
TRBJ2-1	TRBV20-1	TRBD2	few	CSASWGGSYNEQFF	TGCAGTGCTTCATGGGGGGGATCCTACAATGAGCAGTTCTTC
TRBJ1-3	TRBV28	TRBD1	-	CASSASRTGGDTIYF	TGTGCCAGCAGCGCCTCCAGGACAGGGGGGGACACCATATATTTT
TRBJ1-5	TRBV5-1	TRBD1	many	CASSIGTGGWNQPQHF	TGCGCCAGCAGCATAGGGACAGGGGGATGGAATCAGCCCCAGCATTTT
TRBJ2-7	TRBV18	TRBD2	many	CASSPAGGRYEQYF	TGTGCCAGCTCACCGGCGGGGGGAAGGTACGAGCAGTACTTC
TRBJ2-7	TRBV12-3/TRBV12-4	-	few	CASTSGTNSYEQYF	TGTGCCAGCACTTCCGGGACAAACTCCTACGAGCAGTACTTC
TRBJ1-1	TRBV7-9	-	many	CASSPTSAGEAFF	TGTGCCAGCAGTCCGACCTCGGCGGGTGAAGCTTTCTTT
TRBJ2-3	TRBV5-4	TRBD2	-	CASSLELGGVTQYF	TGTGCCAGCAGCTTGGAACTTGGGGGGGTGACGCAGTATTTT